This TCR beta chain derives from a study of blood T cell repertoires in COVID-19. Some clones are missing from TCRdb's copy, which holds only in-frame ones; the method was immunoSEQ multiplex PCR. The data contain tens of thousands of clones, approximately 89% of them singletons. V was clipped by 7 bases and J by 4 bases; unmatched bases: 3. CDR3 length equals 12 residues. The germline V gene encodes CDR1 SGHDT and CDR2 YYEEEE. This sequence was found in a man older than 75 with acute or convalescent COVID-19. The genes are TRBV5-6 and TRBJ1-2, with 8 bases that match TRBD1. Sequenced material: peripheral blood. CDR3 in amino acids: CASRTGTYGYTF. CDR3 nucleotide sequence: TGTGCCAGCCGGACAGGGACCTATGGCTACACCTTC.